This T cell receptor beta chain stems from a study of T cell responses to AZD1222 COVID-19 vaccine. Study results and limitations: Repertoire sampling happened only post peak T cell response.

The CDR3 has 16 amino acids. Germline CDR1 reads SGHTA; CDR2 reads FQGNSA. V was pared by 5 bases and J by 0 bases, with 16 bases between. Generated by immunoSEQ multiplex PCR, the TCRdb table keeps only in-frame clones and is missing some. The sample shows around 100,000 clones, over 80% of them seen only once. Worth noting for this clone: The antigen is not known.

This clonotype originated in an adult in good health. The gene calls are TRBV7-2 and TRBJ1-1, with D tentatively TRBD1 (6 bases). The sequencing used peripheral blood, collected on day 0 of AZD1222 vaccination. The CDR3 sequence: CASSLGGGEMNTEAFF. The CDR3, as DNA: TGTGCCAGCAGCCTGGGGGGCGGGGAGATGAACACTGAAGCTTTCTTT.